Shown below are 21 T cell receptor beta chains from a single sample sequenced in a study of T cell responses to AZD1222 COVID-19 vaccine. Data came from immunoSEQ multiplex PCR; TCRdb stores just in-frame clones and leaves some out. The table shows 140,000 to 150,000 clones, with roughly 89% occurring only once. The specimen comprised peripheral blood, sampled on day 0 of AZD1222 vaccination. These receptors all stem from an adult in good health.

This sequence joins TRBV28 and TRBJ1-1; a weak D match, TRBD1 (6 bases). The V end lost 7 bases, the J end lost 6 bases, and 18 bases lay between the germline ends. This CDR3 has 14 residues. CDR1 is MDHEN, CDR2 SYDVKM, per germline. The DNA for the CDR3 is TGTGCCAGCACCATCCCTGGGGGCGCCCCTGAAGCTTTCTTT. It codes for CASTIPGGAPEAFF.

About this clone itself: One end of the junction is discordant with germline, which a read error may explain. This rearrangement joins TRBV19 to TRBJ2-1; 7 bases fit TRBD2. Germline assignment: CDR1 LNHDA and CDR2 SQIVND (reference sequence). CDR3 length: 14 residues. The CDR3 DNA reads TGTACCAGTAGTATCGGGACTATGGGGCTTGAGCAGTTCTTC. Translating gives CTSSIGTMGLEQFF.

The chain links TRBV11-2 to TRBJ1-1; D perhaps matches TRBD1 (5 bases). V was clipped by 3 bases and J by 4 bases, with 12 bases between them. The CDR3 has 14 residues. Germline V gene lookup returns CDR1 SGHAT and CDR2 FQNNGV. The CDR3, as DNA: TGTGCCAGCAGCTTTAGTGGGGGGGGCACTGAAGCTTTCTTT. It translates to CASSFSGGGTEAFF.

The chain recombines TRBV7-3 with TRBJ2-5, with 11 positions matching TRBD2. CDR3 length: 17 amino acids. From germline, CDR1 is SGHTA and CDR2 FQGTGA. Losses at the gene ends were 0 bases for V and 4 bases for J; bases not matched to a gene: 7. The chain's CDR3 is CASSLTPRGLAGETQYF. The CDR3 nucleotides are TGTGCCAGCAGCTTAACGCCCCGAGGACTAGCGGGAGAGACCCAGTACTTC.

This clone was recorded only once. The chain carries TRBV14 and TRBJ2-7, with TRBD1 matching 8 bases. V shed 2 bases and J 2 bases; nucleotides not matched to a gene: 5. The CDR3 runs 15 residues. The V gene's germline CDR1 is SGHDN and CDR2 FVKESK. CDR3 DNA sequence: TGTGCCAGCAGCCAAACGGGACAGGAGACCTACGAGCAGTACTTC. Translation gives CASSQTGQETYEQYF. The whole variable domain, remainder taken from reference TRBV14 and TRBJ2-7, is EAGVTQFPSHSVIEKGQTVTLRCDPISGHDNLYWYRRVMGKEIKFLLHFVKESKQDESGMPNNRFLAERTGGTYSTLKVQPAELEDSGVYFCASSQTGQETYEQYFGPGTRLTVT.

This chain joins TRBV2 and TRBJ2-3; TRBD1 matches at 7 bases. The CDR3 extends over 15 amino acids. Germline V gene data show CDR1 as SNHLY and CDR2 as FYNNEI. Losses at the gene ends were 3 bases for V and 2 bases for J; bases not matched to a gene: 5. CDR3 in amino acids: CASSERGGDTDTQYF. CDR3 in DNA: TGTGCCAGCAGTGAGAGAGGGGGCGACACAGATACGCAGTATTTT.

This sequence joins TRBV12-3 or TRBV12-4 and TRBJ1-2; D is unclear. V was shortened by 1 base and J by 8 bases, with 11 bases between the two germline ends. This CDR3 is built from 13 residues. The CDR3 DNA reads TGTGCCAGCAGTTTAGACAGATCCAGAGGCTACACCTTC. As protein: CASSLDRSRGYTF.

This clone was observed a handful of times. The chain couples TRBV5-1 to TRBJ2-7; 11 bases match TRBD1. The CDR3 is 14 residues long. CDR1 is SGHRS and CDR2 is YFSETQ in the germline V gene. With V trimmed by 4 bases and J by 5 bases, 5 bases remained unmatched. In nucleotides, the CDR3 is TGCGCCAGCAGCGGGACAGGGGGGTACAACGAGCAGTACTTC. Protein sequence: CASSGTGGYNEQYF.

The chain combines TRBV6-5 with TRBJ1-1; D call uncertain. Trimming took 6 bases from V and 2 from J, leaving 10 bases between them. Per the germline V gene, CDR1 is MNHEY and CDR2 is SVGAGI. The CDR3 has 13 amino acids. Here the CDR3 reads CASRIWGNTEAFF. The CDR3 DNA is TGTGCCAGCAGAATTTGGGGAAACACTGAAGCTTTCTTT.

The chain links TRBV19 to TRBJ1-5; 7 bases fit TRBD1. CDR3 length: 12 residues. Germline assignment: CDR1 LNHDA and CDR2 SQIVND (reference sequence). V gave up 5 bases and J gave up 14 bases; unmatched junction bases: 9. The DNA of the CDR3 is TGTGCCAGTAGTCCCAGGATGGGACAGAAGCATTTT. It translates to CASSPRMGQKHF.

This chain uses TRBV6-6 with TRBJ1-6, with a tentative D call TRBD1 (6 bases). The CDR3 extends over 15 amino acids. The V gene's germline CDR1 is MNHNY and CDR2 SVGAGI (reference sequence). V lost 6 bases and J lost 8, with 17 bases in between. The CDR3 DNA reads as TGTGCCAGCAGGGGAGGGGGGGATTTCGATTCACCCCTCCACTTT. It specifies CASRGGGDFDSPLHF.

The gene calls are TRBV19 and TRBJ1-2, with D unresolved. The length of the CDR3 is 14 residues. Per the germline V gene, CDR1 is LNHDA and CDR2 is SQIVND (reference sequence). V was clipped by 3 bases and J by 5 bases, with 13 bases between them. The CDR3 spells CASSIVGNEYGYTF. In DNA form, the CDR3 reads TGTGCCAGTAGTATCGTAGGGAACGAATATGGCTACACCTTC.

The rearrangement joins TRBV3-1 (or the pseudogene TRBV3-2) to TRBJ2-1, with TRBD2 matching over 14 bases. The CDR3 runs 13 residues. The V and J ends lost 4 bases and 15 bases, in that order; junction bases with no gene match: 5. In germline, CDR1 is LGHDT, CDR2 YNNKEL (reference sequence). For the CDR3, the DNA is TGTGCCAGCAGCCGGGGACTAGCGGGAGATTGGTTCTTC. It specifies CASSRGLAGDWFF.

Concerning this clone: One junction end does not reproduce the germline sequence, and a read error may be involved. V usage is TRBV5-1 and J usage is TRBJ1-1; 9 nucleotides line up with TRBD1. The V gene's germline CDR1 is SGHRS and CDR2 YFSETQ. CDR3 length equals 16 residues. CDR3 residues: CASSLASGTGNSEAFF. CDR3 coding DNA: TGCGCCAGCAGCTTGGCCTCTGGGACAGGGAACTCTGAAGCTTTCTTT.

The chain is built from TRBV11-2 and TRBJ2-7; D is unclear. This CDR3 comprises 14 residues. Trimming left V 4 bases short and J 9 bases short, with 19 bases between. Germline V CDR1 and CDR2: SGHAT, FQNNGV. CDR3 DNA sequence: TGTGCCAGCAGCTCGCAAGGCAGCCTGGGCGGGCAGTACTTC. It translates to CASSSQGSLGGQYF.

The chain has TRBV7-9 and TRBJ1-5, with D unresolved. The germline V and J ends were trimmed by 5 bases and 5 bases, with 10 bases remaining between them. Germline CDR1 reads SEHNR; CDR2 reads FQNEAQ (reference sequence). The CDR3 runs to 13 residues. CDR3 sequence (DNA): TGTGCCAGCAGCCCCACCGGGGATCAGCCCCAGCATTTT. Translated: CASSPTGDQPQHF.

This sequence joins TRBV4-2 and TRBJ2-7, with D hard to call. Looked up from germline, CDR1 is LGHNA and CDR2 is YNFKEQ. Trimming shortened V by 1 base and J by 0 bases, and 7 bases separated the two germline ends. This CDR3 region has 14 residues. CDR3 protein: CASSQARSSYEQYF. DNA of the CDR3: TGTGCCAGCAGCCAAGCTAGAAGCTCCTACGAGCAGTACTTC.

CDR3 sequence: CASSPFTRPNTGELFF. In nucleotides, the CDR3 is TGTGCCAGCTCACCATTTACGCGTCCGAACACCGGGGAGCTGTTTTTT. The chain couples TRBV18 to TRBJ2-2; no firm D call. Germline loops: CDR1 KGHSH, CDR2 LQKENI. Trimming took 2 bases from V and 0 from J, leaving 10 bases between them. The CDR3 extends over 16 amino acids.

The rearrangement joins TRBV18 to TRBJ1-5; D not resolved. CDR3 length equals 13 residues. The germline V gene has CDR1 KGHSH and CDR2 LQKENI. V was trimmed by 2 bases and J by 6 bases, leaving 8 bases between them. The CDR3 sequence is CASSPGEGQPQHF. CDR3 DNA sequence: TGTGCCAGCTCACCAGGGGAAGGTCAGCCCCAGCATTTT.

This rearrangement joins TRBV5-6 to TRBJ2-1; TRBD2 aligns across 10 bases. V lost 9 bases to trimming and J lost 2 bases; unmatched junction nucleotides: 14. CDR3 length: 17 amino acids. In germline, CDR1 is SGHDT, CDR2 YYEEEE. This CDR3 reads CANPGLAGVKTYNEQFF. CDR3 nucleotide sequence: TGTGCCAACCCCGGGCTAGCGGGGGTCAAAACCTACAATGAGCAGTTCTTC.

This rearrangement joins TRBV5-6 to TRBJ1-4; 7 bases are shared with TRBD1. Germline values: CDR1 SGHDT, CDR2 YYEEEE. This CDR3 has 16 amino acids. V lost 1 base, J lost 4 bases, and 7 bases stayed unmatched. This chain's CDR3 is CASSLRTGRDNEKLFF. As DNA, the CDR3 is TGTGCCAGCAGCTTGAGGACAGGAAGAGATAATGAAAAACTGTTTTTT.